A selection of T cell receptor beta chains follows, all from one sample in a study of cytomegalovirus exposure and HLA in healthy donors. TCRdb's copy holds only in-frame clones and misses some; the assay was immunoSEQ multiplex PCR. The sample yields 150,000 to 200,000 clones, 78% seen once. Sequencing used PBMCs. The receptors come from a woman in her 30s in good health and CMV-seropositive. Each CDR3 is given with its conserved first and last residue. A D gene is named only where the DNA matches it firmly. Size is stated for part of the rows, as once, few or many counts, or as a class when the clone is expanded.

V gene: TRBV18; D gene: -; J gene: TRBJ2-3; clone size: -; CDR3 protein: CASSTRSEARTQYF
V gene: TRBV2; D gene: -; J gene: TRBJ1-6; clone size: -; CDR3 protein: CASSIQGPVSPLHF
V gene: TRBV7-9; D gene: -; J gene: TRBJ2-7; clone size: -; CDR3 protein: CSSSDTRVEQYF
V gene: TRBV11-2; D gene: -; J gene: TRBJ2-3; clone size: -; CDR3 protein: CASSPINPVDTQYF
V gene: TRBV6-5; D gene: -; J gene: TRBJ1-1; clone size: -; CDR3 protein: CASSYSVRAEGEAFF
V gene: TRBV7-2; D gene: -; J gene: TRBJ1-5; clone size: -; CDR3 protein: CASSLARGRLEPQHF
V gene: TRBV6-6; D gene: -; J gene: TRBJ2-3; clone size: -; CDR3 protein: CASSQLETQYF
V gene: TRBV18; D gene: -; J gene: TRBJ1-5; clone size: -; CDR3 protein: CASSPYNAGVSSPQHF
V gene: TRBV9; D gene: -; J gene: TRBJ2-6; clone size: -; CDR3 protein: CASSPRGAPGANVLTF
V gene: TRBV5-1; D gene: -; J gene: TRBJ2-7; clone size: few; CDR3 protein: CASSLASGYEQYF
V gene: TRBV11-3; D gene: TRBD2; J gene: TRBJ2-3; clone size: -; CDR3 protein: CASSLNQAGGLDTQYF
V gene: TRBV7-9; D gene: -; J gene: TRBJ2-7; clone size: -; CDR3 protein: CASSSNYEQYF
V gene: TRBV7-6; D gene: TRBD1; J gene: TRBJ2-2; clone size: -; CDR3 protein: CASSLSAGQGTGELFF
V gene: TRBV6-5; D gene: -; J gene: TRBJ1-1; clone size: few; CDR3 protein: CASSYSGSTNEAFF
V gene: TRBV27; D gene: -; J gene: TRBJ2-3; clone size: few; CDR3 protein: CATKFSRGSDTQYF
V gene: TRBV27; D gene: -; J gene: TRBJ1-4; clone size: -; CDR3 protein: CASSLLGVGEKLFF
V gene: TRBV7-3; D gene: TRBD2; J gene: TRBJ2-2; clone size: few; CDR3 protein: CASSPIAGVNTGELFF
V gene: TRBV5-4; D gene: TRBD2; J gene: TRBJ2-7; clone size: -; CDR3 protein: CASSLDGRASAEQYF
V gene: TRBV19; D gene: -; J gene: TRBJ1-1; clone size: -; CDR3 protein: CASSTLGGTEAFF
V gene: TRBV19; D gene: TRBD1; J gene: TRBJ1-4; clone size: -; CDR3 protein: CASSTGQLHEKLFF
V gene: TRBV6-5; D gene: -; J gene: TRBJ2-7; clone size: -; CDR3 protein: CASSYLLSGSSYEQYF
V gene: TRBV2; D gene: TRBD1; J gene: TRBJ2-7; clone size: -; CDR3 protein: CASRGTVSYEQYF
V gene: TRBV4-3; D gene: TRBD1; J gene: TRBJ1-4; clone size: -; CDR3 protein: CASSHTTGWDEKLFF
V gene: TRBV5-1; D gene: -; J gene: TRBJ2-3; clone size: -; CDR3 protein: CASSLVRGTAGTDTQYF
V gene: TRBV5-6; D gene: -; J gene: TRBJ1-5; clone size: -; CDR3 protein: CASSLASAHRGNQPQHF
V gene: TRBV14; D gene: TRBD1; J gene: TRBJ2-7; clone size: -; CDR3 protein: CASSAGTGYEQYF
V gene: TRBV2; D gene: -; J gene: TRBJ1-5; clone size: -; CDR3 protein: CASSREGGQPQHF
V gene: TRBV11-3; D gene: -; J gene: TRBJ2-5; clone size: -; CDR3 protein: CASSLETQETQYF
V gene: TRBV6-5; D gene: -; J gene: TRBJ2-7; clone size: -; CDR3 protein: CASSNPSSSYEQYF
V gene: TRBV27; D gene: -; J gene: TRBJ1-1; clone size: -; CDR3 protein: CASSLGVGGRMNTEAFF
V gene: TRBV11-2; D gene: -; J gene: TRBJ2-3; clone size: few; CDR3 protein: CASSLGTAYSTDTQYF
V gene: TRBV2; D gene: -; J gene: TRBJ1-5; clone size: -; CDR3 protein: CASRAGDSNQPQHF
V gene: TRBV2; D gene: TRBD1; J gene: TRBJ2-5; clone size: -; CDR3 protein: CASSLQGARGETQYF
V gene: TRBV29-1; D gene: -; J gene: TRBJ1-2; clone size: -; CDR3 protein: CSVRREGGENGYTF
V gene: TRBV2; D gene: TRBD2; J gene: TRBJ2-1; clone size: few; CDR3 protein: CASSEPSGRNEQFF
V gene: TRBV5-8; D gene: -; J gene: TRBJ2-7; clone size: -; CDR3 protein: CASTRRDTYEQYF
V gene: TRBV12-5; D gene: -; J gene: TRBJ2-1; clone size: -; CDR3 protein: CASGPLGGRKRPSYNEQFF
V gene: TRBV7-9; D gene: -; J gene: TRBJ2-1; clone size: -; CDR3 protein: CASTSVSSYNEQFF
V gene: TRBV7-9; D gene: -; J gene: TRBJ2-7; clone size: once; CDR3 protein: CASSLLAGPYEQYF
V gene: TRBV27; D gene: TRBD1; J gene: TRBJ2-1; clone size: -; CDR3 protein: CASSTRQGETTYNEQFF
V gene: TRBV11-2; D gene: -; J gene: TRBJ2-4; clone size: few; CDR3 protein: CASSPTGLEDIQYF
V gene: TRBV6-1; D gene: TRBD1; J gene: TRBJ2-2; clone size: -; CDR3 protein: CASRWDRVNTGELFF
V gene: TRBV28; D gene: -; J gene: TRBJ1-5; clone size: -; CDR3 protein: CASRPQGGDQPQHF
V gene: TRBV19; D gene: TRBD1; J gene: TRBJ2-7; clone size: -; CDR3 protein: CASSPTGLDEQYF
V gene: TRBV19; D gene: -; J gene: TRBJ2-1; clone size: -; CDR3 protein: CASRNRVWVEQFF
V gene: TRBV5-8; D gene: -; J gene: TRBJ2-2; clone size: -; CDR3 protein: CASSFQIIRVTGELFF
V gene: TRBV4-2; D gene: TRBD2; J gene: TRBJ2-1; clone size: -; CDR3 protein: CASSQAGLAFGEQFF
V gene: TRBV7-6; D gene: TRBD1; J gene: TRBJ1-2; clone size: -; CDR3 protein: CASSPRDRALGHGYTF